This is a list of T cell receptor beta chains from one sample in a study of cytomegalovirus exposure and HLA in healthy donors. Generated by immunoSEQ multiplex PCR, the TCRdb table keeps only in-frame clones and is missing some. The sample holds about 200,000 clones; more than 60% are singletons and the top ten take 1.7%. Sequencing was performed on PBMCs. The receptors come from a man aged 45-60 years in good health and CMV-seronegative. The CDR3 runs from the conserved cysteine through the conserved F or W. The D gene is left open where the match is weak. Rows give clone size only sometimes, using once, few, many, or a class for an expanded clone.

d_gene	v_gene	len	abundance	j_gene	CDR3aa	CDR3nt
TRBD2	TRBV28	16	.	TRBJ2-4	CASSSNLAGGIDIQYF	TGTGCCAGCAGTTCCAATCTAGCGGGAGGGATTGACATTCAGTACTTC
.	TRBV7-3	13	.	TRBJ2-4	CASSLEGGNIQYF	TGTGCCAGCAGCTTAGAGGGCGGGAACATTCAGTACTTC
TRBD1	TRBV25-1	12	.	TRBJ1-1	CATRTGGTEAFF	TGTGCCACCCGGACAGGGGGCACTGAAGCTTTCTTT
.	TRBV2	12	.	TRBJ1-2	CASMEGGRGYTF	TGTGCCAGCATGGAAGGAGGTCGTGGCTACACCTTC
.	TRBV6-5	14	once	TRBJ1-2	CASSLLGGLGGYTF	TGTGCCAGCAGTCTCCTCGGGGGGCTAGGTGGCTACACCTTC
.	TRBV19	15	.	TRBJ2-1	CASVKPGLTHNEQFF	TGTGCCAGTGTGAAACCGGGACTTACCCACAATGAGCAGTTCTTC
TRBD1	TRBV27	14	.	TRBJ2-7	CASMWTGSSYEQYF	TGTGCCAGCATGTGGACAGGGAGCTCCTACGAGCAGTACTTC
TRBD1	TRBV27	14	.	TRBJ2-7	CASSLTGSPYEQYF	TGTGCCAGCAGTTTGACAGGGTCGCCCTACGAGCAGTACTTC
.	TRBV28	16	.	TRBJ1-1	CASSLRGGMRNTEAFF	TGTGCCAGCAGTTTAAGGGGGGGGATGCGGAACACTGAAGCTTTCTTT
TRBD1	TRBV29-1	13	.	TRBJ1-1	CSVTGTVPPEAFF	TGCAGCGTTACCGGGACAGTTCCTCCTGAAGCTTTCTTT
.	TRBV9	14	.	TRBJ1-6	CASSATGISAPLHF	TGTGCCAGCAGCGCTACAGGGATTTCGGCACCCCTCCACTTT
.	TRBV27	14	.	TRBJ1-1	CASSLWGEVTEAFF	TGTGCCAGCAGTTTATGGGGAGAGGTCACTGAAGCTTTCTTT
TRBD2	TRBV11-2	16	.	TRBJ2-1	CASSLALAGAGNEQFF	TGTGCCAGCAGCTTAGCCCTAGCGGGAGCTGGGAATGAGCAGTTCTTC
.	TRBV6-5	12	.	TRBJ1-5	CASGAVSSPQHF	TGTGCCAGCGGGGCAGTAAGTTCGCCCCAGCATTTT
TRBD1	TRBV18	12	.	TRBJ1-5	CASSQGQQPQHF	TGTGCCAGCTCACAGGGACAGCAGCCCCAGCATTTT
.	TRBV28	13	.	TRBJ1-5	CASNPDRNQPQHF	TGTGCCAGCAACCCGGACAGAAATCAGCCCCAGCATTTT
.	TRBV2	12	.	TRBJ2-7	CATGGGGYGQYF	TGTGCCACCGGAGGAGGGGGCTACGGGCAGTACTTC
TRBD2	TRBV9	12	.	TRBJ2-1	CASSVSSGRQFF	TGTGCCAGCAGCGTATCTAGCGGGAGGCAGTTCTTC
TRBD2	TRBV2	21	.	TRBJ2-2	CASSEADSGERDLNPTGELFF	TGTGCCAGCAGTGAAGCGGATTCGGGGGAGCGGGATCTGAACCCAACCGGGGAGCTGTTTTTT
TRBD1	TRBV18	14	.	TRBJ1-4	CASSTQGASEKLFF	TGTGCCAGCTCAACCCAGGGGGCGAGTGAAAAACTGTTTTTT
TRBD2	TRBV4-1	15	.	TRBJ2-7	CASSRTLAINYEQYF	TGCGCCAGCAGCCGAACACTAGCGATTAACTACGAGCAGTACTTC
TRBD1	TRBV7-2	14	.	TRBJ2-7	CASSRPGQGNEQYF	TGTGCCAGCAGCCGCCCGGGACAGGGTAACGAGCAGTACTTC
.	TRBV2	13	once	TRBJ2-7	CASSSSISYEQYF	TGTGCCAGCAGTAGTAGTATCTCCTACGAGCAGTACTTC
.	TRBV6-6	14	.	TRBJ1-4	CASSRRRGNEKLFF	TGTGCCAGCAGCCGGAGGAGGGGTAATGAAAAACTGTTTTTT
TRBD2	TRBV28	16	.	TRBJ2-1	CASSPSGLAEYNEQFF	TGTGCCAGCAGTCCCTCGGGACTAGCGGAATACAATGAGCAGTTCTTC
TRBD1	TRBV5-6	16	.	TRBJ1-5	CASSFGTGELNQPQHF	TGTGCCAGCAGCTTCGGGACAGGGGAGCTTAATCAGCCCCAGCATTTT
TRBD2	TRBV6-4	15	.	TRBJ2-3	CASSLLAGGEDTQYF	TGTGCCAGCAGTCTACTAGCGGGAGGGGAAGATACGCAGTATTTT
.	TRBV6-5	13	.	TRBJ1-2	CASSYGQGGGYTF	TGTGCCAGCAGTTACGGCCAGGGCGGTGGCTACACCTTC
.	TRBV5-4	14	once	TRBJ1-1	CASSNSILNTEAFF	TGTGCCAGCAGCAACAGTATACTGAACACTGAAGCTTTCTTT